Shown below are 27 T cell receptor beta chains from a single sample sequenced in a study of cytomegalovirus exposure and HLA in healthy donors. A multiplex PCR was run with 60 Vbeta primers and 13 Jbeta primers. Profiled with immunoSEQ multiplex PCR; TCRdb holds only in-frame clones, not every one. The table lists approximately 150,000 clones, under 90% of them singletons, with 4% to 5% in the top ten. The sample was PBMCs. The receptor set was obtained from a man in his thirties or forties in good health and CMV-seronegative.

The chain recombines TRBV19 with TRBJ2-7, with 7 bases lining up with TRBD1. There are 15 residues in the CDR3. From germline, CDR1 is LNHDA and CDR2 SQIVND (reference sequence). The ends lost 4 bases at V and 3 bases at J; junction bases unmatched: 9. The CDR3 sequence is CASSTTGVRIYEQYF. CDR3 bases: TGTGCCAGTAGTACTACAGGGGTGAGAATCTACGAGCAGTACTTC.

The J gene is TRBJ2-7, the V gene TRBV7-8, with D possibly matching TRBD2 (6 bases). The CDR3 runs 14 residues. The V end lost 2 bases, the J end lost 2 bases, and 10 bases lay between the germline ends. The germline gives CDR1 SGHVS, CDR2 FQNEAQ. This chain's CDR3 is CASSLSPGAYEQYF. The DNA for the CDR3 is TGTGCCAGCAGCTTAAGCCCGGGAGCCTACGAGCAGTACTTC.

The V and J genes are TRBV11-2 and TRBJ2-7, with 10 positions matching TRBD1. This CDR3 contains 15 residues. The ends lost 7 bases at V and 2 bases at J; junction bases unmatched: 8. Germline CDR1 and CDR2: SGHAT and FQNNGV. The CDR3 spells CASTQRGQGTYEQYF. Written as DNA, the CDR3 is TGTGCCAGCACCCAGAGGGGACAGGGGACCTACGAGCAGTACTTC.

The gene calls are TRBV28 and TRBJ1-1; perhaps TRBD1 as D (6 bases). V shed 6 bases and J shed 3 bases, with 23 bases lying between them. The CDR3 runs 17 residues. Germline V gives CDR1 MDHEN, CDR2 SYDVKM. The CDR3 sequence: CASRSQGRSRGYTEAFF. CDR3 in DNA: TGTGCCAGCAGAAGCCAGGGCCGTAGTAGGGGGTACACTGAAGCTTTCTTT.

In its sample, this clone was seen a few times. V usage is TRBV27 and J usage is TRBJ2-7; D not certain. Germline V gene data show CDR1 as MNHEY and CDR2 as SMNVEV (reference sequence). This CDR3 has 14 amino acids. Trimming cost V 6 bases and J 5 bases, with 17 bases left between them. CDR3 region: CASSLTPPSNEQYF. The DNA of the CDR3 is TGTGCCAGCAGCCTTACCCCCCCTTCTAACGAGCAGTACTTC.

The chain recombines TRBV6-5 with TRBJ2-1; D not resolved. Germline V gene data show CDR1 as MNHEY and CDR2 as SVGAGI. The CDR3 contains 12 residues. Trimming took 5 bases from V and 6 from J, leaving 8 bases between them. The CDR3 reads CASSAASNEQFF. The CDR3 coding sequence is TGTGCCAGCAGTGCCGCTAGCAATGAGCAGTTCTTC.

This sequence joins TRBV6-5 and TRBJ1-1; no firm D call. Deletions cut 11 bases from V and 2 bases from J, with 9 bases between. The CDR3 is 11 amino acids. The V gene's germline CDR1 is MNHEY and CDR2 SVGAGI. The DNA for the CDR3 is TGTGCCTCCCAGTATAACACTGAAGCTTTCTTT. Protein product: CASQYNTEAFF.

J is TRBJ2-7 and V is TRBV18; TRBD1 might be the D (6 bases). Trimming cost V 3 bases and J 4 bases, with 22 bases left between them. This CDR3 has 17 residues. The germline gives CDR1 KGHSH, CDR2 LQKENI. CDR3 residues: CASSPTATGTTFYEQYF. CDR3 nucleotide sequence: TGTGCCAGCTCACCTACGGCGACCGGGACAACCTTTTACGAGCAGTACTTC.

This clone was recorded only once. The chain joins TRBV9 to TRBJ2-1; 8 nucleotides match TRBD2. Germline-derived CDR1 and CDR2 are SGDLS and YYNGEE. The V gene end was trimmed by 4 bases and the J gene end by 6 bases; junction bases not matched to a gene: 12. This CDR3 comprises 16 residues. CDR3 loop: CASSPRATSVSNEQFF. The CDR3 bases are TGTGCCAGCAGCCCTCGGGCGACTAGCGTATCCAATGAGCAGTTCTTC.

The chain employs TRBV28 and TRBJ1-1, with a weak D call TRBD1 (5 bases). The CDR3 loop spans 14 amino acids. Germline CDR1 MDHEN, CDR2 SYDVKM. V was pared by 3 bases and J by 2 bases, with 10 bases between. This CDR3 reads CASSFRTLNTEAFF. The CDR3 bases are TGTGCCAGCAGTTTCCGGACACTCAACACTGAAGCTTTCTTT.

The rearrangement uses TRBV7-3 and TRBJ1-2; D is unresolved. The CDR3 sequence is 16 residues long. V lost 2 bases to trimming and J lost 8 bases, with 21 bases between them. Germline loops: CDR1 SGHTA, CDR2 FQGTGA. The CDR3 region is CASSLLPAGNGGGYTF. In nucleotides, the CDR3 is TGTGCCAGCAGCTTATTACCCGCCGGGAACGGCGGCGGCTACACCTTC.

The CDR3 spells CASAGTRYNEQFF. DNA of the CDR3: TGTGCCAGCGCCGGGACTAGGTACAATGAGCAGTTCTTC. The chain uses TRBV6-5 and TRBJ2-1; 8 bases fit TRBD2. The junction had 4 bases not matched to a gene; V was cut back by 8 bases and J by 4 bases. There are 13 residues in the CDR3. Per germline, CDR1 MNHEY and CDR2 SVGAGI.

The chain has TRBV5-4 and TRBJ1-2, with 7 bases identical to TRBD1. In germline, CDR1 is SGHNT, CDR2 YYREEE (reference sequence). The V and J ends lost 3 bases and 3 bases, in that order; junction bases with no gene match: 2. The CDR3 totals 13 residues. The CDR3 sequence: CASSSGTDYGYTF. DNA of the CDR3: TGTGCCAGCAGCTCCGGGACAGACTATGGCTACACCTTC.

This rearrangement joins TRBV14 to TRBJ2-1, with D perhaps TRBD2 (5 bases). The CDR3 extends over 14 amino acids. Trimming removed 5 bases from V and 0 bases from J, with 8 bases in between. Germline V CDR1 and CDR2: SGHDN, FVKESK. The CDR3 bases are TGTGCCAGCAGCTCGGGGTACTCCTACAATGAGCAGTTCTTC. This codes for CASSSGYSYNEQFF.

The rearrangement joins TRBV5-6 to TRBJ1-6, with D uncertain. The ends were cut back, 4 bases at V and 6 bases at J, with 8 bases in the middle. Looked up from germline, CDR1 is SGHDT and CDR2 is YYEEEE. The CDR3 loop spans 13 amino acids. CDR3 residues: CASSSGPNSPLHF. The CDR3 coding sequence is TGTGCCAGCAGCAGCGGTCCTAATTCACCCCTCCACTTT.

The CDR3 reads CASSSLQGKLFF. Here the CDR3 DNA reads TGTGCCAGCAGCTCCTTACAGGGGAAACTGTTTTTT. The chain employs TRBV7-2 and TRBJ1-4; TRBD1 matches 7 bases. CDR3 length equals 12 residues. J was trimmed by 11 bases and V by 4 bases; bases with no gene match: 4. Germline CDR1 is SGHTA and CDR2 is FQGNSA.

This chain connects TRBV19 to TRBJ2-7, with D possibly matching TRBD2 (5 bases). CDR3 length: 15 amino acids. Germline CDR1 and CDR2: LNHDA and SQIVND (reference sequence). The V end lost 0 bases, the J end lost 2 bases, and 11 bases lay between the germline ends. The CDR3, as DNA: TGTGCCAGTAGTATAGAAGCATTAGCGACCTACGAGCAGTACTTC. This encodes CASSIEALATYEQYF.

As concerns this clone: Relative to the germline gene, one junction end is altered; a read error may explain this. The chain has TRBV28 and TRBJ1-2, with D possibly TRBD1 on 5 matching bases. Germline V gene sequence: CDR1 MDHEN, CDR2 SYDVKM. The CDR3 runs to 13 residues. This chain's CDR3 is CASSPGRGKAINF. The CDR3, as DNA: TGTGCCAGCAGTCCAGGGCGAGGTAAAGCTATTAACTTC.

CDR3 coding DNA: TGCGCCAGCAGTCCAGCCCCGGGCACTGAAGCTTTCTTT. It specifies CASSPAPGTEAFF. The chain couples TRBV5-1 to TRBJ1-1; D unclear. The germline CDR1 and CDR2 sequences are SGHRS and YFSETQ. V was trimmed by 5 bases and J by 4 bases, leaving 12 bases between them. This CDR3 comprises 13 residues.

V and J are TRBV9 and TRBJ2-5; D gene ambiguous. The germline gives CDR1 SGDLS, CDR2 YYNGEE. Trimming pared 4 bases from V and 2 bases from J, leaving 15 bases between. This CDR3 spans 15 amino acids. CDR3 residues: CASSSTPGVQETQYF. CDR3 nucleotide sequence: TGTGCCAGCAGCTCCACCCCCGGTGTGCAAGAGACCCAGTACTTC.

For the CDR3, the DNA is TGTGCCAGCAGCCTTACAGGGAGTACTGAAGCTTTCTTT. Its translation: CASSLTGSTEAFF. The gene calls are TRBV14 and TRBJ1-1, with D possibly matching TRBD1 (6 bases). Germline V CDR1 and CDR2: SGHDN, FVKESK. The CDR3 is 13 residues long. V lost 4 bases and J lost 5, with 11 bases in between. The variable domain in full, with the rest retrieved from reference TRBV14 and TRBJ1-1, is EAGVTQFPSHSVIEKGQTVTLRCDPISGHDNLYWYRRVMGKEIKFLLHFVKESKQDESGMPNNRFLAERTGGTYSTLKVQPAELEDSGVYFCASSLTGSTEAFFGQGTRLTVV.

The rearrangement joins TRBV6-5 to TRBJ1-2; possibly TRBD1 for D (5 bases). The CDR3 is made up of 12 amino acids. Germline CDR1 MNHEY, CDR2 SVGAGI. V was clipped by 6 bases and J by 3 bases, with 8 bases between them. The chain's CDR3 is CASSGDYYGYTF. The DNA for the CDR3 is TGTGCCAGCAGCGGGGACTACTATGGCTACACCTTC.

The V gene is TRBV28, the J gene TRBJ1-2, with 10 bases identical to TRBD1. Trimming removed 3 bases from V and 3 bases from J; junction bases left unmatched: 7. CDR3 size: 16 residues. Per the germline V gene, CDR1 is MDHEN and CDR2 is SYDVKM. This CDR3 is CASSFPGTGVYYGYTF. In DNA form, the CDR3 reads TGTGCCAGCAGTTTTCCCGGGACAGGGGTATACTATGGCTACACCTTC.

This clone was found once. The V and J genes are TRBV13 and TRBJ2-7; 7 bases align to TRBD1. Germline trimming cut 5 bases from V and 2 bases from J; bases unmatched to any gene: 6. This CDR3 has 14 residues. CDR1 and CDR2 (germline): PRHDT, FYEKMQ (reference sequence). The CDR3 bases are TGTGCCAGCAGCCCAGGGGGAGTCCCCTACGAGCAGTACTTC. Its protein product is CASSPGGVPYEQYF.

Concerning this clone: A read error may produce the germline difference seen at one junction end. J is TRBJ2-1 and V is TRBV7-9, with a possible D match to TRBD2 (6 bases). There are 14 residues in the CDR3. Germline V gene lookup returns CDR1 SEHNR and CDR2 FQNEAQ (reference sequence). The CDR3 protein is CSSSRGTRLHEQFF. DNA for the CDR3: TGTTCCAGCAGCCGCGGGACTCGGCTCCATGAGCAGTTCTTC.

The chain is built from TRBV5-1 and TRBJ2-7; 8 nucleotides align to TRBD1. CDR1 and CDR2 (germline): SGHRS, YFSETQ. The junction had 3 bases not matched to a gene; V was cut back by 1 base and J by 0 bases. The CDR3 totals 15 residues. The CDR3 nucleotides are TGCGCCAGCAGCTTGACAGGGGGATTCTCCTACGAGCAGTACTTC. Its protein is CASSLTGGFSYEQYF.

The rearrangement uses TRBV9 and TRBJ1-1; tentative D call: TRBD1 (6 bases). CDR3 length: 15 residues. Germline CDR1 and CDR2: SGDLS and YYNGEE. V was shortened by 3 bases and J by 1 base, with 13 bases between the two germline ends. The CDR3 spells CASSGRGGANTEAFF. DNA for the CDR3: TGTGCCAGCAGCGGCCGAGGGGGGGCGAACACTGAAGCTTTCTTT.